Sequencing of this T cell receptor (beta chain) was carried out in a study of cytomegalovirus exposure and HLA in healthy donors. Whole-study results and caveats: The authors confirmed in vitro that a few CMV-associated chains were specific for CMV antigens.

Germline loops: CDR1 LNHDA, CDR2 SQIVND (reference sequence). V shed 6 bases and J shed 6 bases, with 14 bases lying between them. CDR3 length: 13 amino acids. Assay used: immunoSEQ multiplex PCR; TCRdb lists only in-frame clones, some missing. The repertoire has 65,000 or so clones, roughly 94% of them found once; the top ten carry around 4.5%. Comments on this clone: The antigen remains unidentified.

The rearrangement uses TRBV19 and TRBJ1-1; D uncertain. The sequence came from a man aged 18 to 30 in good health and CMV-seropositive. Material: PBMCs. CDR3 bases: TGTGCCAGTAGCCCCGCCCGGGGTGCTGAAGCTTTCTTT. Its translation is CASSPARGAEAFF.